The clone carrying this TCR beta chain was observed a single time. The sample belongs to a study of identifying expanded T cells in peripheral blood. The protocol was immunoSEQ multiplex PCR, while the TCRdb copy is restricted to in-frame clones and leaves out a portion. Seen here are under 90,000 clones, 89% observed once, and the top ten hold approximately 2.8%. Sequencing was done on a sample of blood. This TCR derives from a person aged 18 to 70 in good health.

CDR3 amino acids: CASSLPSQGGGGNTGELFF. The DNA for the CDR3 is TGTGCCAGCAGTTTACCAAGCCAGGGAGGAGGGGGGAACACCGGGGAGCTGTTTTTT. J is TRBJ2-2 and V is TRBV28, with D perhaps assigned TRBD1 or TRBD2 (6 bases each). This CDR3 comprises 19 residues. Germline CDR1 is MDHEN and CDR2 is SYDVKM. Trimming pared 2 bases from V and 1 base from J, leaving 20 bases between. Combining the CDR3 with reference TRBV28 and TRBJ2-2 gives the whole variable domain DVKVTQSSRYLVKRTGEKVFLECVQDMDHENMFWYRQDPGLGLRLIYFSYDVKMKEKGDIPEGYSVSREKKERFSLILESASTNQTSMYLCASSLPSQGGGGNTGELFFGEGSRLTVL.